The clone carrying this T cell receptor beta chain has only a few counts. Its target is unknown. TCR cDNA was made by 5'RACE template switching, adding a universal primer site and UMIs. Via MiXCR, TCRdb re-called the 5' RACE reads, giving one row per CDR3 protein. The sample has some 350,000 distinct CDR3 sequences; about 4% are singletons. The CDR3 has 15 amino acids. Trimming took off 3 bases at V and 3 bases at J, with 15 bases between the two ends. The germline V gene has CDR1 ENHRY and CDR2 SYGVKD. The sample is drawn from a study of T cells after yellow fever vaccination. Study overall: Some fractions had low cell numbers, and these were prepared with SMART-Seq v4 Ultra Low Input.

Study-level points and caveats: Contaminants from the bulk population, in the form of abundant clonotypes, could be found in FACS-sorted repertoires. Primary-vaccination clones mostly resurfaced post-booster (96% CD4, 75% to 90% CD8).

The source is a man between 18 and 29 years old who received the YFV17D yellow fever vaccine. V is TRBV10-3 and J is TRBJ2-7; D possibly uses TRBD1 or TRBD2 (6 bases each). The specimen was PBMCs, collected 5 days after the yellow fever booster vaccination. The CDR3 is CAISEVGGGHYEQYF. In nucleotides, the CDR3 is TGTGCCATCAGTGAAGTGGGGGGCGGTCACTACGAGCAGTACTTC.